A selection of T cell receptor beta chains follows, all from one sample in a study of blood T cell repertoires in COVID-19. Repertoires were generated with immunoSEQ multiplex PCR, while TCRdb's copy carries only in-frame clones and drops some. The sample records 240,000 or so clones, around 79% being singletons. The sequenced material came from peripheral blood. The receptors originated from a woman of 80 years or more with acute or convalescent COVID-19. Each CDR3 is given with its conserved first and last residue. Each record gives: clone size, D gene, V gene, J gene, CDR3 DNA, CDR3 protein. The D gene is left open where the match is weak. Size values are once, few and many counts, or a class for expanded clones, and some rows have none.

>-|-|TRBV28|TRBJ1-1
TGTGCCAGCAGTTCTTACAACAGGGCTGAAGCTTTCTTT
CASSSYNRAEAFF
>-|-|TRBV5-1|TRBJ2-3
TGCGCCAGCAGTGGTCAGGGCACAGATACGCAGTATTTT
CASSGQGTDTQYF
>once|TRBD1|TRBV19|TRBJ1-1
TGTGCCAGTAGTATGGTTGGTACAGGGGCCAGGAACACTGAAGCTTTCTTT
CASSMVGTGARNTEAFF
>-|-|TRBV7-8|TRBJ1-4
TGTGCCAGCAGAGGACAGCCTACAGAAAAACTGTTTTTT
CASRGQPTEKLFF
>-|-|TRBV12-3/TRBV12-4|TRBJ1-2
TGTGCCAGCACCCCACAGGGATCCTATGGCTACACCTTC
CASTPQGSYGYTF
>few|TRBD1|TRBV7-2|TRBJ1-3
TGTGCCAGCAGCCCGGATGGCTGGACAGGGTCTGGAAACACCATATATTTT
CASSPDGWTGSGNTIYF
>-|-|TRBV5-1|TRBJ1-4
TGCGCCAGCAGTGTGACAGGAGGCGAAAAACTGTTTTTT
CASSVTGGEKLFF
>once|-|TRBV18|TRBJ1-5
TGTGCCAGCTCACCACCGGGGAGGGCTAATCAGCCCCAGCATTTT
CASSPPGRANQPQHF
>-|-|TRBV3-1/TRBV3-2|TRBJ1-3
TGTGCCAGCAGTCTCGCTCTGGGGGGTAAGGGGAACACCATATATTTT
CASSLALGGKGNTIYF
>once|TRBD1|TRBV28|TRBJ1-4
TGTGCCAGCAGTTTACCTCCCCCAGGGGGCGATGAAAAACTGTTTTTT
CASSLPPPGGDEKLFF
>-|-|TRBV3-1/TRBV3-2|TRBJ2-3
TGTGCCAGCAGCCACGGGGATACGCAGTATTTT
CASSHGDTQYF
>-|-|TRBV19|TRBJ1-1
TGTGCCAGTAGCCCCCAGGACACTGAAGCTTTCTTT
CASSPQDTEAFF
>-|-|TRBV11-3|TRBJ1-1
TGTGCCAGCAGCAAACAGGGTTGGTCTGAAGCTTTCTTT
CASSKQGWSEAFF
>once|TRBD1|TRBV3-1/TRBV3-2|TRBJ2-7
TGTGCCAGCAGCCAGGCCGGACAGGCCGCCTACGAGCAGTACTTC
CASSQAGQAAYEQYF
>-|-|TRBV19|TRBJ1-6
TGTGCCAGTAAACCCACCTTCCGAGATAATTCACCCCTCCACTTT
CASKPTFRDNSPLHF
>once|TRBD2|TRBV4-3|TRBJ2-1
TGCGCCAGCAGCCAGGGACTAGCCGTCGGTGAGCAGTTCTTC
CASSQGLAVGEQFF